The rows below give T cell receptor beta chains drawn from one sample of a study of T cell responses to AZD1222 COVID-19 vaccine. The data were produced by immunoSEQ multiplex PCR, yet TCRdb's version contains in-frame clones alone and is incomplete. The data hold 130,000 or so clones, with about 89% observed a single time. Source: peripheral blood, taken on day 0 of AZD1222 vaccination. The receptors shown here come from an adult in good health. CDR3s include the opening cysteine and the closing phenylalanine or tryptophan. The order of the fields is V gene, D gene, J gene, CDR3 DNA, CDR3 protein. The D gene is left open where the match is weak.

TRBV19	NA	TRBJ1-4	TGTGCCAGTAGGACGAGTCTATGGTCTAATGAAAAACTGTTTTTT	CASRTSLWSNEKLFF
TRBV5-1	TRBD1	TRBJ2-1	TGCGCCAGCAGCTTGCTCCTGGACAGGGACAATGAGCAGTTCTTC	CASSLLLDRDNEQFF
TRBV7-2	TRBD1	TRBJ2-2	TGTGCCAGCAGCTTCGATGGGACAGTGAACACCGGGGAGCTGTTTTTT	CASSFDGTVNTGELFF
TRBV9	NA	TRBJ1-3	TGTGCCAGCAGCGACGCTATTGGGAACACCATATATTTT	CASSDAIGNTIYF
TRBV7-2	NA	TRBJ2-1	TGTGCCAGCAGCTTAGGCCAGGGGTCCTACAATGAGCAGTTCTTC	CASSLGQGSYNEQFF
TRBV4-2	TRBD1	TRBJ1-2	TGTGCCAGCAGCTCGGAGGGGGCGAGCTATGGCTACACCTTC	CASSSEGASYGYTF
TRBV12-5	TRBD1	TRBJ1-2	TGTGCTAGTGGTTCCTGGACAGGGTTGGACTATGGCTACACCTTC	CASGSWTGLDYGYTF
TRBV4-3	NA	TRBJ2-7	TGCGCCAGCAGCCAAGGTTGGGACCGATCCTACGAGCAGTACTTC	CASSQGWDRSYEQYF
TRBV6-2/TRBV6-3	NA	TRBJ1-1	TGTGCCAGCACCCCAACGGGCCGCACCCCGAGCCACATGAACACTGAAGCTTTCTTT	CASTPTGRTPSHMNTEAFF
TRBV28	NA	TRBJ1-2	TGTGCCAGCAGTATATCCCGGACGACCTACGGCGGCTACACCTTC	CASSISRTTYGGYTF
TRBV6-2/TRBV6-3	NA	TRBJ2-1	TGTGCCAGCAGTTACGCCTCCTACAATGAGCAGTTCTTC	CASSYASYNEQFF
TRBV7-8	NA	TRBJ2-2	TGTGCCAGCAGCGTGGGTTTTAGGGTTCGACGTGTTTGGTCCGGGGAGCTGTTTTTT	CASSVGFRVRRVWSGELFF
TRBV6-2/TRBV6-3	TRBD2	TRBJ2-3	TGTGCCAGCAGTTACGGCGGGAGGACAGATACGCAGTATTTT	CASSYGGRTDTQYF
TRBV6-5	NA	TRBJ2-7	TGTGCCAGCAGCCTCTACGGGGCTTTCGAGCAGTACTTC	CASSLYGAFEQYF
TRBV6-6	NA	TRBJ2-3	TGTGCCAGCAGTTACTCGAACTTCCTAGGGAGGGATACGCAGTATTTT	CASSYSNFLGRDTQYF
TRBV19	NA	TRBJ2-1	TGTGCCAGTAGTGCCCACGGAGCGGATTACAATGAGCAGTTCTTC	CASSAHGADYNEQFF
TRBV19	NA	TRBJ1-2	TGTGCCAGTAGTGAGGATGGAGGGTTGGACTATGGCTACACCTTC	CASSEDGGLDYGYTF